Listed here are 10 T cell receptor beta chains from one sample, sequenced in a study of T-cell memory formation after mild COVID-19. Each CDR3 protein gets one entry after TCRdb re-called the 5' RACE reads with MiXCR. The sample lists roughly 80,000 distinct CDR3 sequences; more than 20% were seen once. The sequencing input was PBMCs or a T cell subset sorted from them (not recorded which). These receptors all stem from a young man who had mild COVID-19 (a few samples of this study predate the infection). Cell type and time point are not known.

This clonotype was observed once. The chain combines TRBV27 with TRBJ1-1, with D hard to call. The V gene's germline CDR1 is MNHEY and CDR2 SMNVEV (reference sequence). The CDR3 covers 13 residues. Trimming stripped 6 bases from V and 2 bases from J, with 10 bases between. The CDR3: CASRPQSNTEAFF. In nucleotides, the CDR3 is TGTGCCAGCAGACCACAGAGTAACACTGAAGCTTTCTTT.

The J gene is TRBJ2-7, the V gene TRBV7-2; no definite D call. The CDR3 runs 13 residues. Germline CDR1 SGHTA, CDR2 FQGNSA. V was shortened by 5 bases and J by 4 bases, with 12 bases between the two germline ends. CDR3 coding DNA: TGTGCCAGCAGCCGCAACGAGAGATACGAGCAGTACTTC. This sequence encodes CASSRNERYEQYF.

This chain joins TRBV7-6 and TRBJ1-3; D ambiguous. Germline V CDR1 and CDR2: SGHVS, FNYEAQ. The CDR3 loop spans 14 amino acids. Trimming took off 0 bases at V and 0 bases at J, with 3 bases between the two ends. The CDR3: CASSLASSGNTIYF. CDR3 nucleotides: TGTGCCAGCAGCTTAGCTTCCTCTGGAAACACCATATATTTT. The variable domain in full, with the rest retrieved from reference TRBV7-6 and TRBJ1-3, is GAGVSQSPRYKVTKRGQDVALRCDPISGHVSLYWYRQALGQGPEFLTYFNYEAQQDKSGLPNDRFSAERPEGSISTLTIQRTEQRDSAMYRCASSLASSGNTIYFGEGSWLTVV.

The V gene is TRBV7-3, the J gene TRBJ2-5; 8 bases are a match to TRBD1. V shed 5 bases, J shed 5 bases, and the junction held 7 bases outside the gene matches. The CDR3 runs to 14 residues. Looked up from germline, CDR1 is SGHTA and CDR2 is FQGTGA. The CDR3 sequence: CASSTGQGEETQYF. Here the CDR3 DNA reads TGTGCCAGCAGCACAGGACAGGGAGAGGAGACCCAGTACTTC.

The V call is TRBV5-1, the J call TRBJ2-3; 11 bases align to TRBD2. Per germline, CDR1 SGHRS and CDR2 YFSETQ. V shed 5 bases, J shed 3 bases, and the junction held 8 bases outside the gene matches. This CDR3 comprises 16 residues. In DNA form, the CDR3 reads TGCGCCAGCAGGGGACTACTAGCGGGGGCAACAGATACGCAGTATTTT. It yields the protein CASRGLLAGATDTQYF.

This clonotype was observed a few times. The chain recombines TRBV19 with TRBJ2-2; no clear D gene. The CDR3 is 13 amino acids. V gave up 5 bases and J gave up 3 bases, with 7 bases separating them. The germline gives CDR1 LNHDA, CDR2 SQIVND (reference sequence). CDR3 sequence reads: CASSRWDTGELFF. CDR3 nucleotides: TGTGCCAGTAGTCGGTGGGACACCGGGGAGCTGTTTTTT.

This clonotype was observed a few times. V usage is TRBV6-5 and J usage is TRBJ2-1; D remains ambiguous. The germline V gene has CDR1 MNHEY and CDR2 SVGAGI. Trimming took 0 bases from V and 7 from J, leaving 10 bases between them. The CDR3 consists of 14 residues. The DNA for the CDR3 is TGTGCCAGCAGTTACTCGCTAGGAGTTAATGAGCAGTTCTTC. Translation: CASSYSLGVNEQFF.

The chain carries TRBV10-3 and TRBJ1-1; tentative D call: TRBD1 (5 bases). CDR3 length: 14 amino acids. Per germline, CDR1 ENHRY and CDR2 SYGVKD. Trimming took off 6 bases at V and 4 bases at J, with 15 bases between the two ends. The CDR3 DNA reads as TGTGCCATCAGCATTGACAGTTTAGCCACTGAAGCTTTCTTT. Translated, it gives CAISIDSLATEAFF.

This clonotype has ten or more counts. The chain couples TRBV6-4 to TRBJ2-2; D ambiguous. This CDR3 contains 13 residues. V lost 0 bases to trimming and J lost 4 bases, with 3 bases between them. Germline V gene sequence: CDR1 MRHNA, CDR2 SNTAGT. The CDR3 here is CASSDSSTGELFF. DNA of the CDR3: TGTGCCAGCAGTGACTCTAGCACCGGGGAGCTGTTTTTT.

This clonotype was detected only a few times. J is TRBJ2-5 and V is TRBV27; 10 nucleotides agree with TRBD2. Trimming removed 5 bases from V and 1 base from J; junction bases left unmatched: 4. Germline V CDR1 and CDR2: MNHEY, SMNVEV (reference sequence). The CDR3 contains 15 residues. DNA for the CDR3: TGTGCCAGCAGTCTCATAGCGGGGGGCCAAGAGACCCAGTACTTC. Translated, it gives CASSLIAGGQETQYF.